There are a few counts of the clone carrying this TCR beta chain. Its antigen is not known. This sample was included in a study of PD-1 blockade in classical Hodgkin lymphoma. The data were produced by immunoSEQ multiplex PCR, yet TCRdb's version contains in-frame clones alone and is incomplete. The profile shows roughly 42,000 clones, about 70% of them singletons. Exposure to brentuximab vedotin varied, and each patient had relapsed following autologous stem cell transplantation. The germline V gene has CDR1 SEHNR and CDR2 FQNEAQ (reference sequence). Between the trimmed V and J ends, which lost 3 bases and 1 base, there was a span of 12 bases. CDR3 length: 15 amino acids. Overall study findings and caveats: Complete responders matched newly diagnosed patients in baseline diversity.

The gene calls are TRBV7-9 and TRBJ1-2; D not resolved. The starting material was peripheral blood mononuclear cells (PBMCs), obtained at baseline. The source of this sequence is a human donor with classical Hodgkin lymphoma. In DNA form, the CDR3 reads TGTGCCAGCAGCTTGACCGAAGCTGTTAACTATGGCTACACCTTC. Translated: CASSLTEAVNYGYTF.